The 4 T cell receptor beta chains below come from one sample, sequenced in a study of OX40 agonist ivuxolimab in advanced cancers. The method was immunoSEQ multiplex PCR; TCRdb's version includes in-frame clones alone and lacks a portion of them. The sample consists of over 40,000 clones, around 87% of them appearing once. Here the sequenced sample was CD4+ or CD8+ T cells sorted from blood, taken in a trial of the OX40 agonist ivuxolimab. The receptors originated from an adult with an advanced solid tumor such as melanoma, head and neck, liver or kidney cancer.

The chain employs TRBV7-8 and TRBJ2-2; D perhaps matches TRBD1 (7 bases). The length of the CDR3 is 14 residues. V was pared by 9 bases and J by 4 bases, with 15 bases between. Germline V lookup: CDR1 SGHVS, CDR2 FQNEAQ. The CDR3 DNA reads TGTGCCAGTGCTAACAGGGGAGGCACCGGGGAGCTGTTTTTT. Translation gives CASANRGGTGELFF.

The chain carries TRBV6-1 and TRBJ2-1, with 9 bases lining up with TRBD1. Trimming cost V 8 bases and J 4 bases; bases outside gene matches: 6. Germline CDR1 and CDR2: MNHNS and SASEGT. The CDR3 is 14 amino acids. CDR3 protein: CASQAGTGYNEQFF. The DNA of the CDR3 is TGTGCCAGCCAAGCCGGGACAGGGTACAATGAGCAGTTCTTC.

This clone appeared once. The chain has TRBV7-9 and TRBJ2-7; either TRBD1 or TRBD2 may fit D (5 bases each). CDR1 is SEHNR and CDR2 is FQNEAQ in the germline V gene (reference sequence). The CDR3 length is 14 residues. V lost 5 bases, J lost 0 bases, and 11 bases lay in between. The CDR3 DNA reads as TGTGCCAGCAGCCACCGGGACCCCTCCTACGAGCAGTACTTC. Translating gives CASSHRDPSYEQYF. Full variable domain (rest looked up from reference TRBV7-9 and TRBJ2-7): DTGVSQNPRHKITKRGQNVTFRCDPISEHNRLYWYRQTLGQGPEFLTYFQNEAQLEKSRLLSDRFSAERPKGSFSTLEIQRTEQGDSAMYLCASSHRDPSYEQYFGPGTRLTVT.

V gene TRBV2 combines with J gene TRBJ1-4, with TRBD1 identical over 7 bases. V lost 2 bases, J lost 3 bases, and 3 bases stayed unmatched. The CDR3 extends over 15 amino acids. Per germline, CDR1 SNHLY and CDR2 FYNNEI. This chain's CDR3 is CASSERGQSNEKLFF. The CDR3 nucleotides read TGTGCCAGCAGTGAAAGGGGACAGTCTAATGAAAAACTGTTTTTT.